These 9 T cell receptor beta chains share one sample of origin, sequenced in a study of blood T cell repertoires in COVID-19. The method was immunoSEQ multiplex PCR; TCRdb's version includes in-frame clones alone and lacks a portion of them. Among around 310,000 clones listed, over 80% were seen once. The sequencing input was PBMCs or T cells enriched from blood (not recorded which). The receptor source for this set is a man in his thirties or forties who had recovered from COVID-19.

In this sample, this clone turned up a few times. This chain links TRBV28 with TRBJ1-4; a weak D match, TRBD1 (5 bases). The CDR3 runs to 14 residues. The germline V gene has CDR1 MDHEN and CDR2 SYDVKM. Deletions cut 6 bases from V and 0 bases from J, with 8 bases between. The CDR3 DNA sequence: TGTGCCAGCAGCTCAGGGTCAACTAATGAAAAACTGTTTTTT. Its protein product is CASSSGSTNEKLFF.

The V gene is TRBV5-5, the J gene TRBJ2-7; 12 positions match TRBD1. The CDR3 runs to 17 residues. Germline lookup yields CDR1 SGHKS and CDR2 YYEKEE (reference sequence). J was trimmed by 4 bases and V by 4 bases; bases with no gene match: 12. The CDR3 nucleotides read TGTGCCAGCAGCCGGATTATGGGACAGGGGGCTAATTACGAGCAGTACTTC. Translation gives CASSRIMGQGANYEQYF.

The V gene is TRBV9, the J gene TRBJ1-5; 9 positions match TRBD1. This CDR3 comprises 15 residues. Trimming removed 0 bases from V and 4 bases from J; junction bases left unmatched: 2. CDR1 is SGDLS and CDR2 is YYNGEE in the germline V gene. This chain's CDR3 is CASSVDGTGNQPQHF. Here the CDR3 DNA reads TGTGCCAGCAGCGTAGACGGGACAGGGAATCAGCCCCAGCATTTT.

V gene TRBV15 combines with J gene TRBJ2-7; weak D call: TRBD2 (6 bases). There are 15 residues in the CDR3. V was trimmed by 1 base and J by 3 bases, leaving 13 bases between them. Germline CDR1 and CDR2: LNHNV and YYDKDF (reference sequence). The CDR3 sequence is CATSRARGGFYEQYF. As DNA, the CDR3 is TGTGCCACCAGCAGAGCAAGGGGAGGCTTCTACGAGCAGTACTTC.

The chain is built from TRBV5-8 and TRBJ2-4, with D perhaps TRBD2 (6 bases). Germline V CDR1 and CDR2: SGHTS, YDEGEE. V dropped 5 bases and J dropped 8 bases, with 23 bases sitting between them. CDR3 length equals 16 residues. The CDR3 DNA sequence: TGTGCCAGCAGAGAACCGGGACTTACCCTTAGGGACATTCAGTACTTC. It codes for CASREPGLTLRDIQYF.

This clone appeared once. V usage is TRBV6-5 and J usage is TRBJ2-3; 9 bases align to TRBD2. Germline lookup yields CDR1 MNHEY and CDR2 SVGAGI. The CDR3 covers 14 residues. The ends lost 8 bases at V and 5 bases at J; junction bases unmatched: 8. The CDR3 DNA follows: TGTGCCAGCTGGGGCGGGGGGGCTGGAGATACGCAGTATTTT. The encoded protein is CASWGGGAGDTQYF.

CDR3 DNA: TGTGCCAGCAGACCTAGACAGGGATTGGGGTCACCCCTCCACTTT. This codes for CASRPRQGLGSPLHF. This chain links TRBV6-2 or TRBV6-3 with TRBJ1-6; 7 bases match TRBD1. CDR3 length: 15 residues. V gave up 6 bases and J gave up 10 bases; unmatched junction bases: 12. Germline CDR1 MNHEY, CDR2 SVGEGT.

This clone appeared a single time. V is TRBV6-5 and J is TRBJ2-7; D is perhaps TRBD2 (6 bases). Germline CDR1 is MNHEY and CDR2 is SVGAGI. The V end lost 7 bases, the J end lost 2 bases, and 18 bases lay between the germline ends. There are 15 residues in the CDR3. In DNA form, the CDR3 reads TGTGCCAGCACCCCGTCCGGAGGGTTTACCTACGAGCAGTACTTC. Translated, it gives CASTPSGGFTYEQYF.

Notes on this clone: The sample has other DNA sequences that encode this CDR3 too. This rearrangement joins TRBV12-3 or TRBV12-4 to TRBJ2-5, with D possibly being TRBD2 (6 bases). Trimming cost V 4 bases and J 1 base, with 7 bases left between them. The CDR3 runs 13 residues. DNA for the CDR3: TGTGCCAGCAGTTCGGGACTCCAAGAGACCCAGTACTTC. Amino acid sequence: CASSSGLQETQYF.